The next 2 T cell receptor beta chains were all read from a single sample in a study of OX40 agonist ivuxolimab in advanced cancers. Repertoires were generated with immunoSEQ multiplex PCR, while TCRdb's copy carries only in-frame clones and drops some. Of 90,000 to 100,000 clones listed, 75% to 95% are singletons. Sequenced here: CD4+ or CD8+ T cells sorted from blood, sampled in a trial of the OX40 agonist ivuxolimab. Every receptor here comes from an adult with an advanced solid tumor such as melanoma, head and neck, liver or kidney cancer.

V and J are TRBV5-1 and TRBJ2-1, with 12 bases aligning to TRBD2. Germline V CDR1 and CDR2: SGHRS, YFSETQ. The CDR3 is 15 residues long. J gave up 7 bases and V 4 bases, and 6 bases lay outside the gene matches. The CDR3, as DNA: TGCGCCAGCAGCCCTCTAGCGGGAGGGCGGAATGAGCAGTTCTTC. Protein product: CASSPLAGGRNEQFF.

This rearrangement joins TRBV2 to TRBJ2-2; no firm D call. Germline V gene lookup returns CDR1 SNHLY and CDR2 FYNNEI. CDR3 length: 13 residues. V gave up 2 bases and J gave up 3 bases, with 4 bases separating them. DNA for the CDR3: TGTGCCAGCAGTGAACAGTACACCGGGGAGCTGTTTTTT. Translated: CASSEQYTGELFF. Full variable domain (rest looked up from reference TRBV2 and TRBJ2-2): EPEVTQTPSHQVTQMGQEVILRCVPISNHLYFYWYRQILGQKVEFLVSFYNNEISEKSEIFDDQFSVERPDGSNFTLKIRSTKLEDSAMYFCASSEQYTGELFFGEGSRLTVL.